Shown below are 6 T cell receptor beta chains from a single sample sequenced in a study of cytomegalovirus exposure and HLA in healthy donors. Assay used: immunoSEQ multiplex PCR; TCRdb lists only in-frame clones, some missing. The sample includes 200,000 or so clones, more than 75% seen only once; the top ten take roughly 7.5%. Input material: PBMCs. Receptors were obtained from a man between 18 and 29 years old in good health and CMV-seropositive.

This clone was picked up many times. This chain links TRBV7-8 with TRBJ2-7; 12 positions match TRBD1. Germline trimming cut 5 bases from V and 2 bases from J; bases unmatched to any gene: 7. CDR3 length: 16 amino acids. Germline CDR1 reads SGHVS; CDR2 reads FQNEAQ. The CDR3 bases are TGTGCCAGCAGCGCGGGACAGGGGGCGAGAACCTACGAGCAGTACTTC. Protein product: CASSAGQGARTYEQYF.

This chain connects TRBV27 to TRBJ2-3; 7 bases are a match to TRBD2. The CDR3 length is 17 residues. The germline gives CDR1 MNHEY, CDR2 SMNVEV (reference sequence). V lost 3 bases to trimming and J lost 2 bases; unmatched junction nucleotides: 11. The CDR3 region has the DNA TGTGCCAGCAGTTTCTTTGGGGCTAGCGGATTCACAGATACGCAGTATTTT. Amino acids: CASSFFGASGFTDTQYF.

The J gene is TRBJ2-7, the V gene TRBV6-7; D possibly corresponds to TRBD2 (6 bases). TRBV6-7 has ORF status, its function being uncertain. V dropped 11 bases and J dropped 0 bases, with 29 bases sitting between them. This CDR3 has 18 residues. The CDR3 loop is CARVREAPPDRSSYEQYF. Here the CDR3 DNA reads TGTGCCCGAGTTAGGGAGGCCCCCCCAGACCGGAGCTCCTACGAGCAGTACTTC.

The chain joins TRBV28 to TRBJ2-5; 12 positions agree with TRBD2. This CDR3 has 17 amino acids. V was pared by 6 bases and J by 2 bases, with 10 bases of the junction left unmatched. Germline-derived CDR1 and CDR2 are MDHEN and SYDVKM. The CDR3 DNA is TGTGCCAGCAGCTCCGGACTAGCGGGAACGAGGCAAGAGACCCAGTACTTC. It encodes CASSSGLAGTRQETQYF.

The table lists this clone with a few counts. This chain joins TRBV5-1 and TRBJ1-2; 8 bases are shared with TRBD1. V lost 5 bases and J lost 1; bases outside the gene matches: 1. Germline V lookup: CDR1 SGHRS, CDR2 YFSETQ. The CDR3 is made up of 13 amino acids. The CDR3 sequence: CASSGQGNYGYTF. CDR3 nucleotides: TGCGCCAGCAGTGGACAGGGTAACTATGGCTACACCTTC.

The V and J genes are TRBV18 and TRBJ2-3; 14 nucleotides line up with TRBD2. CDR1 is KGHSH, CDR2 LQKENI, per germline. The CDR3 contains 19 residues. V shed 3 bases, J shed 4 bases, and the junction held 12 bases outside the gene matches. As DNA, the CDR3 is TGTGCCAGCTCACCCCGATCCGGGACTAGCGGGGGTGGAGCAGATACGCAGTATTTT. Translation: CASSPRSGTSGGGADTQYF.